Each of the 22 T cell receptor beta chains below was sequenced from the same sample in a study of T-cell memory formation after mild COVID-19. MiXCR was run by TCRdb on the 5' RACE reads, yielding one entry per CDR3 protein. The data contain fewer than 450,000 distinct CDR3 sequences, 20% to 25% of them singletons. Sequencing was performed on PBMCs or a T cell subset sorted from them (not recorded which). The receptors were gathered from an adult woman who had mild COVID-19 (a few samples of this study predate the infection). Cell type and time point are not known.

This clonotype has just a few counts. This chain joins TRBV15 and TRBJ2-1, with D perhaps matching TRBD2 (6 bases). Germline V gene data show CDR1 as LNHNV and CDR2 as YYDKDF (reference sequence). Trimming shortened V by 0 bases and J by 6 bases, and 15 bases separated the two germline ends. This CDR3 has 16 residues. The CDR3 region is CATSRDLGRGLNEQFF. The CDR3 DNA follows: TGTGCCACCAGCAGAGATCTCGGAAGGGGACTCAATGAGCAGTTCTTC.

The sample holds one count of this clonotype. The rearrangement joins TRBV20-1 to TRBJ1-4; perhaps TRBD1 as D (5 bases). There are 15 residues in the CDR3. V gave up 0 bases and J gave up 7 bases, with 15 bases separating them. The V gene's germline CDR1 is DFQATT and CDR2 SNEGSKA (reference sequence). The CDR3 sequence: CSARDGGQTSEKLFF. The DNA of the CDR3 is TGCAGTGCTAGAGATGGGGGTCAGACGAGTGAAAAACTGTTTTTT.

This clonotype came up a few times. V is TRBV16 and J is TRBJ2-2; 7 nucleotides line up with TRBD2. V lost 2 bases, J lost 4 bases, and 4 bases stayed unmatched. The CDR3 spans 15 residues. The germline V gene encodes CDR1 KGHSY and CDR2 FQNENV. The CDR3 bases are TGTGCCAGCAGCCAAGCAGCGGGGCCCACCGGGGAGCTGTTTTTT. Encoded protein: CASSQAAGPTGELFF. Variable domain in full (rest from reference TRBV16 and TRBJ2-2): GEEVAQTPKHLVRGEGQKAKLYCAPIKGHSYVFWYQQVLKNEFKFLISFQNENVFDETGMPKERFSAKCLPNSPCSLEIQATKLEDSAVYFCASSQAAGPTGELFFGEGSRLTVL.

V usage is TRBV12-3 or TRBV12-4 and J usage is TRBJ2-2; D possibly uses TRBD1 or TRBD2 (5 bases each). Trimming removed 7 bases from V and 7 bases from J, with 13 bases in between. This CDR3 is 13 amino acids long. CDR3 bases: TGTGCCAGCATCCCTACGGGGCACGGGGAGCTGTTTTTT. Translation: CASIPTGHGELFF.

The V gene is TRBV5-6, the J gene TRBJ1-5; a possible D gene is TRBD1 (5 bases). The germline V and J ends were trimmed by 0 bases and 4 bases, with 11 bases remaining between them. CDR3 length: 15 amino acids. Looked up from germline, CDR1 is SGHDT and CDR2 is YYEEEE. This CDR3 is CASSLGGTINQPQHF. In DNA form, the CDR3 reads TGTGCCAGCAGCTTGGGTGGGACGATTAATCAGCCCCAGCATTTT.

The J gene is TRBJ1-6, the V gene TRBV10-3; D is perhaps TRBD1 (6 bases). The V gene lost 11 bases and the J gene lost 7 bases, with 15 bases spanning the gap. The CDR3 has 13 residues. Looked up from germline, CDR1 is ENHRY and CDR2 is SYGVKD. The CDR3 protein is CAHGRDTNSPLHF. In DNA form, the CDR3 reads TGTGCCCACGGTCGGGACACGAATTCACCCCTCCACTTT.

This sequence joins TRBV7-9 and TRBJ2-3, with a possible D match to TRBD2 (5 bases). CDR3 length: 15 amino acids. CDR1 SEHNR and CDR2 FQNEAQ come from the germline V gene (reference sequence). Trimming stripped 5 bases from V and 5 bases from J, with 17 bases between. The CDR3 loop is CASSPSGFRGDTQYF. The CDR3 DNA reads TGTGCCAGCAGCCCTAGTGGTTTTCGGGGAGATACGCAGTATTTT.

This sequence joins TRBV27 and TRBJ1-1; possible D gene TRBD1, 5 bases. The germline V gene encodes CDR1 MNHEY and CDR2 SMNVEV (reference sequence). The CDR3 is 14 residues long. The germline V and J ends were trimmed by 3 bases and 1 base, with 9 bases remaining between them. CDR3 sequence reads: CASSFDRKNTEAFF. CDR3 DNA sequence: TGTGCCAGCAGTTTTGACAGAAAGAACACTGAAGCTTTCTTT.

This clonotype showed up just a few times. The V gene is TRBV29-1, the J gene TRBJ1-2; D is possibly TRBD1 (5 bases). The CDR3 has 11 residues. Trimming cost V 1 base and J 7 bases, with 7 bases left between them. CDR1 and CDR2 (germline): SQVTM, ANQGSEA. This CDR3 is CSVEGQGGYTF. Written as DNA, the CDR3 is TGCAGCGTTGAAGGGCAGGGTGGCTACACCTTC.

This chain links TRBV5-4 with TRBJ2-1; TRBD1 aligns across 10 bases. The germline gives CDR1 SGHNT, CDR2 YYREEE (reference sequence). The CDR3 covers 15 residues. With V trimmed by 2 bases and J by 7 bases, 6 bases remained unmatched. CDR3: CASSFRQGAGNEQFF. The CDR3 DNA sequence: TGTGCCAGCAGCTTTAGACAGGGGGCAGGTAATGAGCAGTTCTTC. Variable domain in full (rest from reference TRBV5-4 and TRBJ2-1): ETGVTQSPTHLIKTRGQQVTLRCSSQSGHNTVSWYQQALGQGPQFIFQYYREEENGRGNFPPRFSGLQFPNYSSELNVNALELDDSALYLCASSFRQGAGNEQFFGPGTRLTVL.

This clonotype was counted only a few times. V usage is TRBV12-3 or TRBV12-4 and J usage is TRBJ1-1; D is perhaps TRBD1 (5 bases). V lost 8 bases, J lost 5 bases, and 15 bases lay in between. This CDR3 spans 13 amino acids. The CDR3 nucleotides read TGTGCCAGCTCACCGGGGCGGGGGACTGAAGCTTTCTTT. This codes for CASSPGRGTEAFF.

In its sample, this clonotype was seen a few times. This chain joins TRBV2 and TRBJ2-1; 8 positions match TRBD1. V was pared by 7 bases and J by 7 bases, with 12 bases of the junction left unmatched. The CDR3 runs to 15 residues. The germline V gene encodes CDR1 SNHLY and CDR2 FYNNEI. The chain's CDR3 is CASNRKGQVENEQFF. The DNA of the CDR3 is TGTGCCAGCAACAGAAAGGGACAGGTTGAGAATGAGCAGTTCTTC.

This chain connects TRBV4-3 to TRBJ2-1; the D gene is possibly TRBD2 (6 bases). This CDR3 comprises 15 residues. Germline CDR1 reads LGHNA; CDR2 reads YSLEER. Trimming shortened V by 0 bases and J by 6 bases, and 12 bases separated the two germline ends. This chain's CDR3 is CASSQDRDLTNEQFF. In DNA, the CDR3 is TGCGCCAGCAGCCAAGACCGGGACTTAACCAATGAGCAGTTCTTC.

This clonotype was observed a handful of times. The J gene is TRBJ2-7, the V gene TRBV20-1, with 12 nucleotides matching TRBD1. The V gene's germline CDR1 is DFQATT and CDR2 SNEGSKA (reference sequence). J was trimmed by 2 bases and V by 6 bases; bases with no gene match: 8. The CDR3 is 15 amino acids. The CDR3 bases are TGCAGTGCACAGACGGGACAGGGGGCAACCTACGAGCAGTACTTC. It translates to CSAQTGQGATYEQYF.

The V call is TRBV12-3 or TRBV12-4, the J call TRBJ1-3; D call uncertain. Deletions cut 5 bases from V and 0 bases from J, with 14 bases between. This CDR3 spans 16 amino acids. CDR3 amino acids: CASSAQPLTSGNTIYF. The CDR3 coding sequence is TGTGCCAGCAGTGCCCAACCGCTAACCTCTGGAAACACCATATATTTT.

This clonotype was observed a handful of times. The chain joins TRBV20-1 to TRBJ2-1; 7 bases align to TRBD2. This CDR3 comprises 15 residues. V trimming: 4 bases; J trimming: 0 bases; junction bases outside the gene matches: 6. Germline V CDR1 and CDR2: DFQATT, SNEGSKA (reference sequence). Written as DNA, the CDR3 is TGCAGTGCTACCTTAGCGGGCCGCTCCTACAATGAGCAGTTCTTC. Its translation: CSATLAGRSYNEQFF.

V is TRBV7-9 and J is TRBJ1-1; D remains unclear. The V and J ends lost 1 base and 1 base respectively, with 10 bases between them. CDR1 and CDR2 (germline): SEHNR, FQNEAQ (reference sequence). This CDR3 spans 15 amino acids. The CDR3 is CASSLGRESNTEAFF. The DNA for the CDR3 is TGTGCCAGCAGCTTAGGCCGCGAATCGAACACTGAAGCTTTCTTT.

This chain joins TRBV7-3 and TRBJ2-6; 7 bases fit TRBD2. The CDR3 length is 18 residues. Germline lookup yields CDR1 SGHTA and CDR2 FQGTGA. V lost 2 bases and J lost 0; bases outside the gene matches: 7. The CDR3 bases are TGTGCCAGCAGCTTATCCGGGACTACCTTCTCTGGGGCCAACGTCCTGACTTTC. Its protein is CASSLSGTTFSGANVLTF.

V gene TRBV11-2 combines with J gene TRBJ2-5; D gene uncertain. V dropped 3 bases and J dropped 4 bases, with 9 bases sitting between them. The CDR3 length is 13 residues. Germline-derived CDR1 and CDR2 are SGHAT and FQNNGV. CDR3 bases: TGTGCCAGCAGCTTGCCGGGTGGAGAGACCCAGTACTTC. Translated, it gives CASSLPGGETQYF.

The genes are TRBV10-3 and TRBJ2-5, with 8 bases identical to TRBD2. Germline loops: CDR1 ENHRY, CDR2 SYGVKD. V shed 2 bases and J 4 bases; nucleotides not matched to a gene: 6. The CDR3 length is 15 residues. The CDR3 reads CAISEPGGRGETQYF. The CDR3 nucleotides are TGTGCCATCAGTGAGCCGGGAGGGCGAGGAGAGACCCAGTACTTC.

The chain uses TRBV2 and TRBJ1-1; no reliable D call. Germline assignment: CDR1 SNHLY and CDR2 FYNNEI. The CDR3 extends over 13 amino acids. The V end lost 6 bases, the J end lost 1 base, and 9 bases lay between the germline ends. This chain's CDR3 is CASRWTPNTEAFF. Here the CDR3 DNA reads TGTGCCAGCAGGTGGACCCCGAACACTGAAGCTTTCTTT.

The J gene is TRBJ2-7, the V gene TRBV5-1; a weak D match, TRBD2 (6 bases). The CDR3 is made up of 15 amino acids. V dropped 0 bases and J dropped 4 bases, with 14 bases sitting between them. CDR1 and CDR2 from the germline V gene are SGHRS and YFSETQ. The CDR3 reads CASSLDGSAGYEQYF. CDR3 in DNA: TGCGCCAGCAGCTTGGATGGTAGCGCGGGGTACGAGCAGTACTTC.